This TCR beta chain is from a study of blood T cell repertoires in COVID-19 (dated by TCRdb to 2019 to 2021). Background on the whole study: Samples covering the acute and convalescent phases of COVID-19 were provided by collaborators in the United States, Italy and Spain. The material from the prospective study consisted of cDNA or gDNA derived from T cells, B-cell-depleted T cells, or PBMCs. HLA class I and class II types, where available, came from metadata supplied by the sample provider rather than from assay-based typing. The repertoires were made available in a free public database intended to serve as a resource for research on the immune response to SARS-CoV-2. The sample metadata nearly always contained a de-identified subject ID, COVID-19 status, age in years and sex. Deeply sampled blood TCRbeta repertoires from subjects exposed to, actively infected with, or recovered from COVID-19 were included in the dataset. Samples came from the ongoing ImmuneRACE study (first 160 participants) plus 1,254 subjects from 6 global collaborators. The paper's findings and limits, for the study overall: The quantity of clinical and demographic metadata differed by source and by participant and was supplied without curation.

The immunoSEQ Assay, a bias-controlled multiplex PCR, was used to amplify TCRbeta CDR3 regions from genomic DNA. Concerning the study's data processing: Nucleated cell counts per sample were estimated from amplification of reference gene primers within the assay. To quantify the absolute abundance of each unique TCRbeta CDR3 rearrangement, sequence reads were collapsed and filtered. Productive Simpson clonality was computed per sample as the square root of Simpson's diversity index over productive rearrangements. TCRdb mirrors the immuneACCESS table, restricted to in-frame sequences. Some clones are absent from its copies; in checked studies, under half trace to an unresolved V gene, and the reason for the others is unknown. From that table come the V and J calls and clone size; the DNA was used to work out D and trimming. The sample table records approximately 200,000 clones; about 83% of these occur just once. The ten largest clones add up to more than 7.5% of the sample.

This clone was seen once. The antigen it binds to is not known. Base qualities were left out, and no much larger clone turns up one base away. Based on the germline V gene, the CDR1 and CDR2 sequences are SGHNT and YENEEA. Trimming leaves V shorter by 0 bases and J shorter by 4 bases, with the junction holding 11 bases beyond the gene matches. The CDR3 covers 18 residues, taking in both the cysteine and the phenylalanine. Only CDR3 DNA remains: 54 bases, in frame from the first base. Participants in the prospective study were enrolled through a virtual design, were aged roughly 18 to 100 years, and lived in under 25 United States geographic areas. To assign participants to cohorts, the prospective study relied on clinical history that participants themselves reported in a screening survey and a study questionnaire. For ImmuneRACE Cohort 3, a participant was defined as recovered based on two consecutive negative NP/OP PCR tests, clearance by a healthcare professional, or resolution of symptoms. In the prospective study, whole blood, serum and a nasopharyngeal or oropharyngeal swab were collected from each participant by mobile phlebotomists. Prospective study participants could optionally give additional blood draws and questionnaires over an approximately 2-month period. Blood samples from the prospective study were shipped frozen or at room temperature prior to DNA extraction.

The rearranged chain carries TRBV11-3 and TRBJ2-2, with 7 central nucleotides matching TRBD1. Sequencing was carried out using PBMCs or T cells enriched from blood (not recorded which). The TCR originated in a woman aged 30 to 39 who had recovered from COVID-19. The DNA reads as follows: TGTGCCAGCAGCTTAGATATGGTTGGGGACAGACCCACCGGGGAGCTGTTTTTT. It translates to CASSLDMVGDRPTGELFF.